Described below is a single T cell receptor beta chain sequence and its context. The sample is drawn from a study of T cell repertoires in cytomegalovirus infection. TCRdb re-analysed the reads in MiXCR, keeping a single row per CDR3 protein. The table has 630,000 or so distinct CDR3 sequences, 24% seen once. This sequence originates from a human donor in good health (CMV status not recorded). Some clones in this sample may be carry-over from other donors' samples. What was sequenced was CD8+ T cells from PBMCs.

CDR3: CASSPYGRGDNEQFF. CDR3 nucleotides: TGTGCCAGCAGCCCTTACGGCAGGGGAGACAATGAGCAGTTCTTC. J is TRBJ2-1 and V is TRBV14, with D tentatively TRBD1 (6 bases). This CDR3 has 15 amino acids. V shed 4 bases and J shed 5 bases, with 15 bases lying between them. The germline gives CDR1 SGHDN, CDR2 FVKESK. Combining the CDR3 with reference TRBV14 and TRBJ2-1 gives the whole variable domain EAGVTQFPSHSVIEKGQTVTLRCDPISGHDNLYWYRRVMGKEIKFLLHFVKESKQDESGMPNNRFLAERTGGTYSTLKVQPAELEDSGVYFCASSPYGRGDNEQFFGPGTRLTVL.